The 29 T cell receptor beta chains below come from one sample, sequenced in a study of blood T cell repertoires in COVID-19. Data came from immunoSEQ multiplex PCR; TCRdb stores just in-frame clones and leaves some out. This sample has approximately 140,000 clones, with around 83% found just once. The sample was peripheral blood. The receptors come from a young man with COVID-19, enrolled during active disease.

The CDR3 loop reads CASSLRYTQYF. CDR3 DNA sequence: TGTGCCAGCAGCTTACGGTATACGCAGTATTTT. The chain couples TRBV11-2 to TRBJ2-3; D is unresolved. Germline CDR1 is SGHAT and CDR2 is FQNNGV. CDR3 size: 11 residues. V lost 2 bases and J lost 7, with 4 bases in between.

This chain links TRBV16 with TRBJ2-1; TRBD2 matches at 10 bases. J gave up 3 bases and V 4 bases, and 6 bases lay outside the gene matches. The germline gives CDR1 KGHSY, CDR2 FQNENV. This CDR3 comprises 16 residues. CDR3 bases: TGTGCCAGCAGCCCCATAGCGGGAGGCGGCTACAATGAGCAGTTCTTC. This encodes CASSPIAGGGYNEQFF. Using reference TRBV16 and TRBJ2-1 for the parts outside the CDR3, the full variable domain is GEEVAQTPKHLVRGEGQKAKLYCAPIKGHSYVFWYQQVLKNEFKFLISFQNENVFDETGMPKERFSAKCLPNSPCSLEIQATKLEDSAVYFCASSPIAGGGYNEQFFGPGTRLTVL.

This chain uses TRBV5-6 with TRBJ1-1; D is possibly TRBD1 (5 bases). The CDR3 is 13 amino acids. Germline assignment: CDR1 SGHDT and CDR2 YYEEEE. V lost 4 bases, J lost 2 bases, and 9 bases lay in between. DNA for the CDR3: TGTGCCAGCAGCAAGACAGTAAACACTGAAGCTTTCTTT. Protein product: CASSKTVNTEAFF.

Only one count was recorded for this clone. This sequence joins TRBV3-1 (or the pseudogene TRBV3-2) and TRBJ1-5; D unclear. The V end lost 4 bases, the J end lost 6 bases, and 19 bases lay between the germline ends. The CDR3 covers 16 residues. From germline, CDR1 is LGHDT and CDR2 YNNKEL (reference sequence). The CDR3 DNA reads TGTGCCAGCAGCCCCAACCCGTCCACGGCGGGTCAGCCCCAGCATTTT. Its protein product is CASSPNPSTAGQPQHF.

The CDR3 bases are TGTGCCAGCAGTTCCGACAGGAACTTCGGCTACACCTTC. Translation: CASSSDRNFGYTF. The chain has TRBV6-5 and TRBJ1-2; the D gene is possibly TRBD1 (6 bases). This CDR3 is 13 amino acids long. V was trimmed by 4 bases and J by 8 bases, leaving 14 bases between them. Germline CDR1 reads MNHEY; CDR2 reads SVGAGI.

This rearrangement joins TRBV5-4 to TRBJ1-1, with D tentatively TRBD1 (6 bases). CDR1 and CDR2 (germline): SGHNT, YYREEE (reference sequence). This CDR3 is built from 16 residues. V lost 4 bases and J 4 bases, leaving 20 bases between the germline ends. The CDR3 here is CASSPQSGGSGTEAFF. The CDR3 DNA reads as TGTGCCAGCAGCCCGCAATCGGGGGGCTCCGGCACTGAAGCTTTCTTT.

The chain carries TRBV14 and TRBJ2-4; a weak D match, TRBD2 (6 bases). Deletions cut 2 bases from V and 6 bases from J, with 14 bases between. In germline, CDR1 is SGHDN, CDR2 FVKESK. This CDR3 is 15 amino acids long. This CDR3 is CASSQRRGSGNIQYF. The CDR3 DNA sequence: TGTGCCAGCAGCCAACGGAGGGGATCGGGAAACATTCAGTACTTC.

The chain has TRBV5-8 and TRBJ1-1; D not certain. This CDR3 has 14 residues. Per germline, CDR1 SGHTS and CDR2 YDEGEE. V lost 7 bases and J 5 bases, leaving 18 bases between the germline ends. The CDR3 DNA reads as TGTGCCAGCCGTCCCTCCGGGTTGTGGACTGAAGCTTTCTTT. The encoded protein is CASRPSGLWTEAFF. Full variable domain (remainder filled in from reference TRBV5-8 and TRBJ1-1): EAGVTQSPTHLIKTRGQQATLRCSPISGHTSVYWYQQALGLGLQFLLWYDEGEERNRGNFPPRFSGRQFPNYSSELNVNALELEDSALYLCASRPSGLWTEAFFGQGTRLTVV.

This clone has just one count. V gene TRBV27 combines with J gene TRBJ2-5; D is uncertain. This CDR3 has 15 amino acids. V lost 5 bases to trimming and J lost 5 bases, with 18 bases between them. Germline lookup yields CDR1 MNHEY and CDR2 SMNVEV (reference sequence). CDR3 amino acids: CASSPATAVWETQYF. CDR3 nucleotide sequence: TGTGCCAGCAGTCCCGCGACGGCGGTGTGGGAGACCCAGTACTTC.

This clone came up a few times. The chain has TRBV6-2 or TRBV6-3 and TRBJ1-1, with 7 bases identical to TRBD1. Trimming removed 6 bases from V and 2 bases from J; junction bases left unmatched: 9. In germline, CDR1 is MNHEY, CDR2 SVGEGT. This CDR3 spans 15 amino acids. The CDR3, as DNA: TGTGCCAGCAGCCCTCCCGGGACAGTAAACACTGAAGCTTTCTTT. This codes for CASSPPGTVNTEAFF.

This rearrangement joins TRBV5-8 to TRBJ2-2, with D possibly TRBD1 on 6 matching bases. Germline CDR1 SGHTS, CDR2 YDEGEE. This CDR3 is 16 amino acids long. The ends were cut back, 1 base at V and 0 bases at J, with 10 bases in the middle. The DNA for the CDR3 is TGTGCCAGCAGCTTGAGTGACAGGACGAACACCGGGGAGCTGTTTTTT. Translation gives CASSLSDRTNTGELFF.

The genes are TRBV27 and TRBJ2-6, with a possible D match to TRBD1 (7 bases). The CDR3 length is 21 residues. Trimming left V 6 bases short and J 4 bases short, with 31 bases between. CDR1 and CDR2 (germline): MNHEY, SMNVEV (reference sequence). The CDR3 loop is CASRPILGGAGGLSGANVLTF. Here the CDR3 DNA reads TGTGCCAGCAGACCCATCCTCGGGGGAGCAGGGGGGCTCTCAGGGGCCAACGTCCTGACTTTC.

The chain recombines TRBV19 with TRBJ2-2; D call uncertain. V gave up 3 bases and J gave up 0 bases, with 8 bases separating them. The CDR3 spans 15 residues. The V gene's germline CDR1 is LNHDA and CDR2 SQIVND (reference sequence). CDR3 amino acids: CASSIGEANTGELFF. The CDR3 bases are TGTGCCAGTAGTATTGGTGAGGCGAACACCGGGGAGCTGTTTTTT.

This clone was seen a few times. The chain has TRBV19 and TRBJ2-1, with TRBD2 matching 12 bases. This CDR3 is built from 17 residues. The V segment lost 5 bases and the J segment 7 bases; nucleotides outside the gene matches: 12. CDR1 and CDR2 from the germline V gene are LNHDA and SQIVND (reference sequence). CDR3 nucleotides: TGTGCCAGTAGTGCTCTAGCGGGAGGGCCTGGATGGAATGAGCAGTTCTTC. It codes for CASSALAGGPGWNEQFF.

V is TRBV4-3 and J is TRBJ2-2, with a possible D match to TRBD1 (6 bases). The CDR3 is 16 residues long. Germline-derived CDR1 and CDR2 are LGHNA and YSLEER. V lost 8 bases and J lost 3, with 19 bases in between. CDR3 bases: TGCGCCAGCGGCGTCACGGCAGGGGCACACACCGGGGAGCTGTTTTTT. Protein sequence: CASGVTAGAHTGELFF.

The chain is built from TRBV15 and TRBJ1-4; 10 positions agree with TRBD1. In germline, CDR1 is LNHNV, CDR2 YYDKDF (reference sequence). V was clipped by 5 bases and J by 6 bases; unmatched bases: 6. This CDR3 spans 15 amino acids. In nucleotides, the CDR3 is TGTGCCACCAGCTTCCCCGGGACAGGGGATGAAAAACTGTTTTTT. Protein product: CATSFPGTGDEKLFF.

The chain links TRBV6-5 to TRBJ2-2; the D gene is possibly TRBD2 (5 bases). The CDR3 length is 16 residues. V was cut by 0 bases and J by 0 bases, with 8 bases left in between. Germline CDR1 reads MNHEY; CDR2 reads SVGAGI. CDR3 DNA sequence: TGTGCCAGCAGTTACTCTGAGCGGCCGAACACCGGGGAGCTGTTTTTT. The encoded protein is CASSYSERPNTGELFF.

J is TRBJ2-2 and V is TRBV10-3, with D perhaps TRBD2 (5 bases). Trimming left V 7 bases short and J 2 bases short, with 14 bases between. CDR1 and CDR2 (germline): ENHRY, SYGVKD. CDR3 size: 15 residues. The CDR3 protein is CAITTFPSNTGELFF. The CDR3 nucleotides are TGTGCCATCACAACTTTTCCTAGCAACACCGGGGAGCTGTTTTTT.

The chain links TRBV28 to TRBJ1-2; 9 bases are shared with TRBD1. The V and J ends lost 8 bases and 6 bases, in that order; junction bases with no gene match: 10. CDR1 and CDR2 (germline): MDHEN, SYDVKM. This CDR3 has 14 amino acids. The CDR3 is CASSVGTGLNGYTF. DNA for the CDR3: TGTGCCAGCTCGGTTGGGACAGGGTTAAATGGCTACACCTTC.

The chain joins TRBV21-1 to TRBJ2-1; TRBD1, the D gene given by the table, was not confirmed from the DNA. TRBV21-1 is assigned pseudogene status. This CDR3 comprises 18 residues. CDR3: CASSNKGQAGTDYNEQFF. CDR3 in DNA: TGTGCCAGCAGCAATAAAGGCCAGGCCGGGACAGACTACAATGAGCAGTTCTTC.

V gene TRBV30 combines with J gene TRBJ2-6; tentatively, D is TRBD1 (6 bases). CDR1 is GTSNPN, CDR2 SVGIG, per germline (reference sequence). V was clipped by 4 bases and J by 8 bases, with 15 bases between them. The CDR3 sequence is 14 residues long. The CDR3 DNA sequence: TGTGCCTGGAAGCGACAGGCAGACCCCAACGTCCTGACTTTC. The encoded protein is CAWKRQADPNVLTF.

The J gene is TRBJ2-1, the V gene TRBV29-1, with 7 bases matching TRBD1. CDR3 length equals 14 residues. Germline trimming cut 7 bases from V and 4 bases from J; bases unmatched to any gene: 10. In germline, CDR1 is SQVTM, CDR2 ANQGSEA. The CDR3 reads CSAFRDRLYNEQFF. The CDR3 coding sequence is TGCAGCGCTTTCCGGGACAGATTATACAATGAGCAGTTCTTC.

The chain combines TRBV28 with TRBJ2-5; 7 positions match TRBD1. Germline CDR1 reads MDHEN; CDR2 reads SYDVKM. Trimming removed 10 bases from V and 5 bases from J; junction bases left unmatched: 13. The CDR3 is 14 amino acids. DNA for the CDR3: TGTGCCACCACTAGAGACAGGGTCAGGGAGACCCAGTACTTC. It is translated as CATTRDRVRETQYF.

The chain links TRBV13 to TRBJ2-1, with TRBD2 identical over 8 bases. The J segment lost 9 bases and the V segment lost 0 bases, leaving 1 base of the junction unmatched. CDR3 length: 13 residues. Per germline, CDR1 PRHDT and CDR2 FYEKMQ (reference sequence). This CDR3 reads CASSLGGRGEQFF. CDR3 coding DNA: TGTGCCAGCAGCTTAGGCGGGAGGGGTGAGCAGTTCTTC.

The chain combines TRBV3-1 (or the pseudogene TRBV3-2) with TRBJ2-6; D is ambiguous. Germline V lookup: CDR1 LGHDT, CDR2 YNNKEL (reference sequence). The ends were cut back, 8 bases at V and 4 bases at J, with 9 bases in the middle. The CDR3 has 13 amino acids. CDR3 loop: CASGQAGANVLTF. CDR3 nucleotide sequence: TGTGCCAGCGGGCAGGCCGGGGCCAACGTCCTGACTTTC.

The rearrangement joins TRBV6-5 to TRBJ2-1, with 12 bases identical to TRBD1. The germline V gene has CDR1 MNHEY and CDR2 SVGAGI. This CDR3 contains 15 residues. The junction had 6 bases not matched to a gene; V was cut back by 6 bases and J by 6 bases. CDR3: CASREGQGAINEQFF. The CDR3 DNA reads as TGTGCCAGCAGGGAGGGACAGGGGGCCATCAATGAGCAGTTCTTC.

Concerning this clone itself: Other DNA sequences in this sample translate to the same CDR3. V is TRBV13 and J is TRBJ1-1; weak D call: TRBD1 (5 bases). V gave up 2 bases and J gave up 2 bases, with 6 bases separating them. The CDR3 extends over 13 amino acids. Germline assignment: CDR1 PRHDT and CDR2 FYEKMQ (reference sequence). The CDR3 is CASSLRGNTEAFF. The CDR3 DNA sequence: TGTGCCAGCAGCTTAAGGGGAAACACTGAAGCTTTCTTT.

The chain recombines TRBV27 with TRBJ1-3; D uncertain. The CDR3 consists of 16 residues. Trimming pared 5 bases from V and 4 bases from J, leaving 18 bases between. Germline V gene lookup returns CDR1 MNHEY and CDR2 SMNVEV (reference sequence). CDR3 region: CASSLDGVRNGNTIYF. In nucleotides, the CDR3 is TGTGCCAGCAGTCTAGACGGGGTCAGGAACGGAAACACCATATATTTT.

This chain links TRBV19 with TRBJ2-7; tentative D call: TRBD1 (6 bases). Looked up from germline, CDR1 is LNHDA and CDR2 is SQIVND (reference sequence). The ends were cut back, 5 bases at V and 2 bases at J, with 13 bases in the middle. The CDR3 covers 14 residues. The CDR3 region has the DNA TGTGCCAGTAGTCTTTGGAAGGGGGCCTACGAGCAGTACTTC. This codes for CASSLWKGAYEQYF.